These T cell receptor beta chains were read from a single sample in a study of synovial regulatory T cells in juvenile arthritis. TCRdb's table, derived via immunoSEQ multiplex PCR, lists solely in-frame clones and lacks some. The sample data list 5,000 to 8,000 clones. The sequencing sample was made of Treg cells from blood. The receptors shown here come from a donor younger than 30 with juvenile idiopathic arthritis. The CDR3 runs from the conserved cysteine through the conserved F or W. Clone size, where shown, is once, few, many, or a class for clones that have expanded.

CDR3aa: CASSLSGVEQFF
j_gene: TRBJ2-1
v_gene: TRBV2
abundance: -

CDR3aa: CASSLTFGGAGGNQPQHF
j_gene: TRBJ1-5
v_gene: TRBV5-5
abundance: -

CDR3aa: CASSLGRGYEQYF
j_gene: TRBJ2-7
v_gene: TRBV7-2
abundance: -

CDR3aa: CASRDTYEQYF
j_gene: TRBJ2-5
v_gene: TRBV6-6
abundance: -

CDR3aa: CASSYLPGPGGYGYTF
j_gene: TRBJ1-2
v_gene: TRBV6-5
abundance: -

CDR3aa: CASSRQRTSGSYNEQFF
j_gene: TRBJ2-1
v_gene: TRBV7-9
abundance: -

CDR3aa: CASSLSSGSHEQFF
j_gene: TRBJ2-1
v_gene: TRBV11-2
abundance: -

CDR3aa: CAGGGNMGDTQYF
j_gene: TRBJ2-3
v_gene: TRBV2
abundance: -

CDR3aa: CASSLSTGQGVYGYTF
j_gene: TRBJ1-2
v_gene: TRBV27
abundance: -

CDR3aa: CASSTVDRLNTGELFF
j_gene: TRBJ2-2
v_gene: TRBV19
abundance: -

CDR3aa: CASSFGTDTQYF
j_gene: TRBJ2-3
v_gene: TRBV5-6
abundance: -

CDR3aa: CASSVTGAPAMNTEAFF
j_gene: TRBJ1-1
v_gene: TRBV18
abundance: -

CDR3aa: CASSGRSNEKLFF
j_gene: TRBJ1-4
v_gene: TRBV15
abundance: -

CDR3aa: CASSLLPLTNTEAFF
j_gene: TRBJ1-1
v_gene: TRBV27
abundance: -

CDR3aa: CASKAGPGNTIYF
j_gene: TRBJ1-3
v_gene: TRBV5-1
abundance: -

CDR3aa: CASGKQGSKGYTF
j_gene: TRBJ1-2
v_gene: TRBV23-1
abundance: -

CDR3aa: CASKEGGRTEAFF
j_gene: TRBJ1-1
v_gene: TRBV19
abundance: -

CDR3aa: CASSQGRGLREQFF
j_gene: TRBJ2-1
v_gene: TRBV14
abundance: -

CDR3aa: CASHPDLGLAFIDEQFF
j_gene: TRBJ2-1
v_gene: TRBV4-1
abundance: -

CDR3aa: CASSFVDSYNEQFF
j_gene: TRBJ2-1
v_gene: TRBV7-9
abundance: -

CDR3aa: CSVFTGTYEQYF
j_gene: TRBJ2-7
v_gene: TRBV29-1
abundance: -

CDR3aa: CASSLFSSAQETQYF
j_gene: TRBJ2-5
v_gene: TRBV5-1
abundance: -

CDR3aa: CASSPTAYGYTF
j_gene: TRBJ1-2
v_gene: TRBV19
abundance: -

CDR3aa: CASSQSSGSRYEQYF
j_gene: TRBJ2-7
v_gene: TRBV16
abundance: medium-sized

CDR3aa: CASSMRLAKNIQYF
j_gene: TRBJ2-4
v_gene: TRBV28
abundance: -

CDR3aa: CASSQEGGGEQYF
j_gene: TRBJ2-7
v_gene: TRBV11-2
abundance: -

CDR3aa: CASSQVLDTFGYGYTF
j_gene: TRBJ1-2
v_gene: TRBV4-3
abundance: -